A single sample is the source of the 6 T cell receptor beta chains below, sequenced in a study of blood T cell repertoires in COVID-19. The protocol was immunoSEQ multiplex PCR, while the TCRdb copy is restricted to in-frame clones and leaves out a portion. The table lists under 150,000 clones, about 77% of them singletons. Sample: peripheral blood. These receptors were taken from a human donor in a cohort sampled during active COVID-19.

V gene TRBV6-2 or TRBV6-3 combines with J gene TRBJ1-5; D call uncertain. Looked up from germline, CDR1 is MNHEY and CDR2 is SVGEGT. V gave up 2 bases and J gave up 10 bases, with 9 bases separating them. CDR3 length: 12 amino acids. CDR3 sequence (DNA): TGTGCCAGCAGTTACGGCGGCGTCCCCCAGCATTTT. Its translation: CASSYGGVPQHF.

The chain links TRBV7-9 to TRBJ1-1, with 9 bases identical to TRBD1. J gave up 0 bases and V 5 bases, and 10 bases lay outside the gene matches. The CDR3 has 17 amino acids. CDR1 is SEHNR, CDR2 FQNEAQ, per germline (reference sequence). The CDR3 DNA follows: TGTGCCAGCAGCAGCTATGGGACAGGGCCCGTGAACACTGAAGCTTTCTTT. This gives the protein CASSSYGTGPVNTEAFF.

The chain has TRBV2 and TRBJ1-6, with 7 bases matching TRBD1. The trim removed 6 bases at V and 5 bases at J, leaving 7 bases unmatched. The germline gives CDR1 SNHLY, CDR2 FYNNEI. This CDR3 comprises 15 residues. The CDR3 protein is CASSPGTADNSPLHF. The CDR3, as DNA: TGTGCCAGCAGCCCTGGGACAGCAGATAATTCACCCCTCCACTTT.

This chain uses TRBV5-1 with TRBJ2-5, with a tentative D call TRBD2 (5 bases). This CDR3 region has 14 residues. The V gene lost 6 bases and the J gene lost 1 base, with 13 bases spanning the gap. Germline V CDR1 and CDR2: SGHRS, YFSETQ. CDR3 in DNA: TGCGCCAGCAAGGAGGTGTCAGCCCAAGAGACCCAGTACTTC. Protein sequence: CASKEVSAQETQYF.

The V call is TRBV2, the J call TRBJ2-1, with 7 bases matching TRBD1. This CDR3 is 14 amino acids long. V lost 11 bases and J lost 4; bases outside the gene matches: 11. From germline, CDR1 is SNHLY and CDR2 FYNNEI. CDR3 in DNA: TGTGCCGGACGAGACAGGGAGTGGTACAATGAGCAGTTCTTC. Translating gives CAGRDREWYNEQFF.

The V gene is TRBV7-3, the J gene TRBJ2-5, with TRBD2 identical over 8 bases. Germline-derived CDR1 and CDR2 are SGHTA and FQGTGA. J gave up 5 bases and V 5 bases, and 10 bases lay outside the gene matches. This CDR3 comprises 15 residues. CDR3 region: CASSPTSGPIETQYF. DNA of the CDR3: TGTGCCAGCAGCCCCACTAGCGGACCTATCGAGACCCAGTACTTC.